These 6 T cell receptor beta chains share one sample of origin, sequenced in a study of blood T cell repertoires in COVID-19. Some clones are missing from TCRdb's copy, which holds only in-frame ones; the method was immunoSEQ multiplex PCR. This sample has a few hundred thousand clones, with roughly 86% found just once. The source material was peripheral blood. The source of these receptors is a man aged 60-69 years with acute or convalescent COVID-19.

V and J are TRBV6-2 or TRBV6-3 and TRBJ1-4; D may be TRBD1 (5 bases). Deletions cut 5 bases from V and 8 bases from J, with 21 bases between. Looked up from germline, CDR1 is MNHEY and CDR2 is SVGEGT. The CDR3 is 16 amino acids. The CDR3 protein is CASSRPRTSRLEKLFF. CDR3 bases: TGTGCCAGCAGTCGGCCCCGGACAAGCCGCTTGGAAAAACTGTTTTTT.

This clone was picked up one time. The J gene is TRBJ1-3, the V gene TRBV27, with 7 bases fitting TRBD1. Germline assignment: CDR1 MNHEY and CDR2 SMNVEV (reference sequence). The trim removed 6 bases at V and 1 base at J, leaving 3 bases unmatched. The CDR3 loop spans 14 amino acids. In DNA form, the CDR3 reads TGTGCCAGCAGGTTACAGGGGTCTGGAAACACCATATATTTT. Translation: CASRLQGSGNTIYF.

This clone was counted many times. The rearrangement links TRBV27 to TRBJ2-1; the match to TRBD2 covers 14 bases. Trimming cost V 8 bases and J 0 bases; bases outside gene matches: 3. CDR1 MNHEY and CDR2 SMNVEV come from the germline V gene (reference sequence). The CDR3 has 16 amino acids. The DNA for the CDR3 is TGTGCCAGCGTCGGGACTAGCGGGAGCTCCTACAATGAGCAGTTCTTC. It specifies CASVGTSGSSYNEQFF.

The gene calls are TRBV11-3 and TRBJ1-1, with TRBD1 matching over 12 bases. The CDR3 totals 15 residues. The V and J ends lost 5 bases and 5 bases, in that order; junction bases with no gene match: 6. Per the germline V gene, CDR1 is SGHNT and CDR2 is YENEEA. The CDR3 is CASSPGTGGVTEAFF. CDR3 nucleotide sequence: TGTGCCAGCAGCCCTGGGACAGGGGGCGTAACTGAAGCTTTCTTT.

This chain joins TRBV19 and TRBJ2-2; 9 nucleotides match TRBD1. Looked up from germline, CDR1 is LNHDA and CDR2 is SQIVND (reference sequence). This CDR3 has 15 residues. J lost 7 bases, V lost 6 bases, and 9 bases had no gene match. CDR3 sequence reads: CASSPTGGAGGELFF. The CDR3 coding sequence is TGTGCCAGTAGCCCCACAGGGGGCGCCGGCGGGGAGCTGTTTTTT.

The chain's CDR3 is CASSLTALDETQYF. Written as DNA, the CDR3 is TGTGCCAGCAGCTTAACGGCGCTAGATGAGACCCAGTACTTC. The chain is built from TRBV7-3 and TRBJ2-5; no clear D gene. Germline CDR1 and CDR2: SGHTA and FQGTGA. The V end was cut by 0 bases, the J end by 5 bases, with 10 bases between. This CDR3 contains 14 residues. Filled out from reference TRBV7-3 and TRBJ2-5, the complete variable domain reads GAGVSQTPSNKVTEKGKYVELRCDPISGHTALYWYRQSLGQGPEFLIYFQGTGAADDSGLPNDRFFAVRPEGSVSTLKIQRTERGDSAVYLCASSLTALDETQYFGPGTRLLVL.